This T cell receptor (beta chain) was captured by sequencing in a study of blood T cell repertoires in COVID-19. Overall study context: Spain, Italy and the United States supplied samples that represented acute and convalescent COVID-19. Nucleic acid was either cDNA or gDNA, and it came from T cells, B-cell-depleted T cells, or PBMCs.

Trimming shortened V by 4 bases and J by 1 base, and 7 bases separated the two germline ends. Germline lookup yields CDR1 SGHRS and CDR2 YFSETQ. The CDR3 totals 13 residues. The data were produced by immunoSEQ multiplex PCR, yet TCRdb's version contains in-frame clones alone and is incomplete. The data show hundreds of thousands of clones, 85% seen once. Input material: peripheral blood. The chain couples TRBV5-1 to TRBJ2-3; the D gene is possibly TRBD1 (5 bases). This clonotype was obtained from a man aged 50 or older with active or convalescent COVID-19. The CDR3, as DNA: TGCGCCAGCAGCGACAGCCGCACAGATACGCAGTATTTT. This translates into CASSDSRTDTQYF. Together with reference TRBV5-1 and TRBJ2-3, the CDR3 gives the full variable domain: KAGVTQTPRYLIKTRGQQVTLSCSPISGHRSVSWYQQTPGQGLQFLFEYFSETQRNKGNFPGRFSGRQFSNSRSEMNVSTLELGDSALYLCASSDSRTDTQYFGPGTRLTVL.